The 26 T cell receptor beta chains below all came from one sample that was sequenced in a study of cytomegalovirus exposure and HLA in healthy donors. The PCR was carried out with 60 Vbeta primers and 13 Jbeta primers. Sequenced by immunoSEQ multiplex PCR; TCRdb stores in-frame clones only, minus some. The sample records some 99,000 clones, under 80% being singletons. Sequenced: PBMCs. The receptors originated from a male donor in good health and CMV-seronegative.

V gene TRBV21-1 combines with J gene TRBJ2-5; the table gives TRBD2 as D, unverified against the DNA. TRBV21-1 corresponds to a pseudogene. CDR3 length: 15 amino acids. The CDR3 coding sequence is TGTGCCAGCAGCAAACCAGCGGGAGGCTTTGAGACCCAGTACTTC. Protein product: CASSKPAGGFETQYF.

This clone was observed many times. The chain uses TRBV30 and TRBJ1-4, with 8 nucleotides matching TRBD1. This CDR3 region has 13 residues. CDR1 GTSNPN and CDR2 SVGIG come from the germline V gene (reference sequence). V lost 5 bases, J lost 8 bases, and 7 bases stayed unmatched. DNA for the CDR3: TGTGCCTGGGAAGGGACAGGAGGCGAAAAACTGTTTTTT. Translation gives CAWEGTGGEKLFF. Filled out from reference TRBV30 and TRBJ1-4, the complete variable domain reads SQTIHQWPATLVQPVGSPLSLECTVEGTSNPNLYWYRQAAGRGLQLLFYSVGIGQISSEVPQNLSASRPQDRQFILSSKKLLLSDSGFYLCAWEGTGGEKLFFGSGTQLSVL.

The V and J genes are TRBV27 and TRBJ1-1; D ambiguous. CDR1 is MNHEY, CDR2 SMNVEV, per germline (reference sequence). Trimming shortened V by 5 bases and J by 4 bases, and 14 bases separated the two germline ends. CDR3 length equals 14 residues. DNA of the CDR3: TGTGCCAGCAGTACCCGGGGTTTGGGCACTGAAGCTTTCTTT. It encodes CASSTRGLGTEAFF.

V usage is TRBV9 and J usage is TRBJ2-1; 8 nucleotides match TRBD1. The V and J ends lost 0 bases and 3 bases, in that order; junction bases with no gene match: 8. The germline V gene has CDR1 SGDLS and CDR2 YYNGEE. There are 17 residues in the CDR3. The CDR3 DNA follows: TGTGCCAGCAGCGTAGACCCCACAGGGGGAGTCTACAATGAGCAGTTCTTC. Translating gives CASSVDPTGGVYNEQFF. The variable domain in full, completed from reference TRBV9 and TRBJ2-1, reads DSGVTQTPKHLITATGQRVTLRCSPRSGDLSVYWYQQSLDQGLQFLIQYYNGEERAKGNILERFSAQQFPDLHSELNLSSLELGDSALYFCASSVDPTGGVYNEQFFGPGTRLTVL.

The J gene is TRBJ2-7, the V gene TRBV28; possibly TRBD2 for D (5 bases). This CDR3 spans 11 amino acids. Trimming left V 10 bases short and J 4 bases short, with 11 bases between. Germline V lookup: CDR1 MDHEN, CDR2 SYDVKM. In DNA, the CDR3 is TGTGCCACCCTGGAGGTTTACGAGCAGTACTTC. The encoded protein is CATLEVYEQYF.

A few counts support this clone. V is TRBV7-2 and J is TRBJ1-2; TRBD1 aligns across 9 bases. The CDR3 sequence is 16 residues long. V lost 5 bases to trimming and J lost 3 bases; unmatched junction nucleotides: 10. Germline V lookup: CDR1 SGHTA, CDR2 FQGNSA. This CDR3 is CASSPTQGAWDYGYTF. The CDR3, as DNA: TGTGCCAGCAGCCCTACACAGGGGGCGTGGGACTATGGCTACACCTTC.

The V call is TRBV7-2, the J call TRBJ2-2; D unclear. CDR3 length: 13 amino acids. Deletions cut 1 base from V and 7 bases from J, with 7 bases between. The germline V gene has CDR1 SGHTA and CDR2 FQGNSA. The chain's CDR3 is CASSLGSGGELFF. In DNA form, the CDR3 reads TGTGCCAGCAGCTTAGGATCCGGCGGGGAGCTGTTTTTT. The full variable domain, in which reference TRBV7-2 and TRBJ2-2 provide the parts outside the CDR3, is GAGVSQSPSNKVTEKGKDVELRCDPISGHTALYWYRQSLGQGLEFLIYFQGNSAPDKSGLPSDRFSAERTGGSVSTLTIQRTQQEDSAVYLCASSLGSGGELFFGEGSRLTVL.

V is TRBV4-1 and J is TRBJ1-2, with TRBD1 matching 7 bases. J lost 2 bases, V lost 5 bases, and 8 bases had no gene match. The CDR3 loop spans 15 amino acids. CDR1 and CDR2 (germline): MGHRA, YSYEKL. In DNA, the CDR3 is TGCGCCAGCAGCACCTCCGGGACAGTAAACTATGGCTACACCTTC. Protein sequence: CASSTSGTVNYGYTF.

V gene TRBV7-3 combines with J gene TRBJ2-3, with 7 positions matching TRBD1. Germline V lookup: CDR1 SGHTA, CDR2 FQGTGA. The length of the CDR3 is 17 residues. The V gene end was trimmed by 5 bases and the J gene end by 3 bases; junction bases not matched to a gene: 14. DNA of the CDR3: TGTGCCAGCAGCGAAACAGGGGTAGCGAGGGGGACAGATACGCAGTATTTT. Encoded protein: CASSETGVARGTDTQYF.

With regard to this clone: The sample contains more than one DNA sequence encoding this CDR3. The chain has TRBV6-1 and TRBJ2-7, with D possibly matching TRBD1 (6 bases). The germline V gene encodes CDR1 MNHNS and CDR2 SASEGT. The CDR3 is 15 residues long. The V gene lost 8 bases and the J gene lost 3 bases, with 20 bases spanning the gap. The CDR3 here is CASGARRGRSYEQYF. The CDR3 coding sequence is TGTGCCAGCGGCGCACGCAGGGGAAGGAGCTACGAGCAGTACTTC.

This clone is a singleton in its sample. Here the CDR3 reads CSVPGTTNYGYTF. In nucleotides, the CDR3 is TGCAGCGTTCCCGGGACAACAAACTATGGCTACACCTTC. The rearrangement uses TRBV29-1 and TRBJ1-2, with D maybe TRBD1 (6 bases). This CDR3 is 13 amino acids long. CDR1 SQVTM and CDR2 ANQGSEA come from the germline V gene. Trimming took off 5 bases at V and 2 bases at J, with 12 bases between the two ends.

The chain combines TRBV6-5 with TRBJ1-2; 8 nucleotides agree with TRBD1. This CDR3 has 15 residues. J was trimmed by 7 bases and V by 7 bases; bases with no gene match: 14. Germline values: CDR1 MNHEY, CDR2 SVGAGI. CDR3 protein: CASTQLTTGGGGYTF. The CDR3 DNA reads TGTGCCAGCACCCAACTCACCACAGGGGGTGGTGGCTACACCTTC.

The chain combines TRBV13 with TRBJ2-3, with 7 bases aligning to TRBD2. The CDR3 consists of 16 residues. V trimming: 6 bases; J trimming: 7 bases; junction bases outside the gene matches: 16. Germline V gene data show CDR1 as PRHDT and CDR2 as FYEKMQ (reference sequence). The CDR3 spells CASSLWGGRSHNTQYF. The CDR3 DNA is TGTGCCAGCAGTCTGTGGGGCGGGAGAAGTCACAATACGCAGTATTTT.

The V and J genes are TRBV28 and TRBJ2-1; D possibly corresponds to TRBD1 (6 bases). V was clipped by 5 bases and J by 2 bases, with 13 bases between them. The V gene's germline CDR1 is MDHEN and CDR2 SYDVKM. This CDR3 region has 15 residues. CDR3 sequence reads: CASSPRDKPYNEQFF. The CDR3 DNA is TGTGCCAGCAGTCCGAGGGACAAGCCCTACAATGAGCAGTTCTTC.

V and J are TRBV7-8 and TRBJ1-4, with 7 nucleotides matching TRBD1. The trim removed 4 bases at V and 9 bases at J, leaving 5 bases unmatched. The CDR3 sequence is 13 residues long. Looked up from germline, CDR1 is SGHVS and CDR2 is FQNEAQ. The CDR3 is CASSSGGSKKLFF. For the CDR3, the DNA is TGTGCCAGCAGCTCAGGGGGGTCAAAAAAACTGTTTTTT. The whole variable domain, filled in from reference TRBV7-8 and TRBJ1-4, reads GAGVSQSPRYKVAKRGQDVALRCDPISGHVSLFWYQQALGQGPEFLTYFQNEAQLDKSGLPSDRFFAERPEGSVSTLKIQRTQQEDSAVYLCASSSGGSKKLFFGSGTQLSVL.

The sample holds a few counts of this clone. CDR3 DNA: TGTGCCAGCAGGGTTCCAGCGGGAGGGTTCGAGCAGTACTTC. Translation gives CASRVPAGGFEQYF. The chain joins TRBV6-6 to TRBJ2-7, with 10 positions matching TRBD2. Per germline, CDR1 MNHNY and CDR2 SVGAGI (reference sequence). The length of the CDR3 is 14 residues. After removal of 6 bases from V and 6 bases from J, the junction contained 8 bases not matched to a gene.

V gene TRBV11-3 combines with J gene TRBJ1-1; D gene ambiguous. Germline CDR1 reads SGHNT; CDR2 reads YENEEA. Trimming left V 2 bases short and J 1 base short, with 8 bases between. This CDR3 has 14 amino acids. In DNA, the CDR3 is TGTGCCAGCAGCTTAATGGGAGGGAACACTGAAGCTTTCTTT. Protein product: CASSLMGGNTEAFF.

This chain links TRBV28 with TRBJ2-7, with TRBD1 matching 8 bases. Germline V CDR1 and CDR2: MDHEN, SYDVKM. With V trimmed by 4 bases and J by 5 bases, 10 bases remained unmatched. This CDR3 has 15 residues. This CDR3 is CASSWDRRRQDEQYF. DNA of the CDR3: TGTGCCAGCAGTTGGGACAGGCGACGCCAGGACGAGCAGTACTTC.

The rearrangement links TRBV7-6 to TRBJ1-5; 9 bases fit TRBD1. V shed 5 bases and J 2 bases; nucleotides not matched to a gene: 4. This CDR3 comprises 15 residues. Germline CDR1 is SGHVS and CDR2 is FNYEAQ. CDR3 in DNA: TGTGCCAGCAGCACAGACAGGGGGGGCAATCAGCCCCAGCATTTT. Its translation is CASSTDRGGNQPQHF.

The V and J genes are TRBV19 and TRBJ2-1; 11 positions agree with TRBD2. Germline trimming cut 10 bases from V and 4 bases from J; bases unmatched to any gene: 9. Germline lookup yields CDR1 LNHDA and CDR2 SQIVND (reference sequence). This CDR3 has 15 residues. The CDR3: CATLNSGRGYNEQFF. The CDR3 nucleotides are TGTGCCACGCTCAATAGCGGGAGGGGGTACAATGAGCAGTTCTTC.

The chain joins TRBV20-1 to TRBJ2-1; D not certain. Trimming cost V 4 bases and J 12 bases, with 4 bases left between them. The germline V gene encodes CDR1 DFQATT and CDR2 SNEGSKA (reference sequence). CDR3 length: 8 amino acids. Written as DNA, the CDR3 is TGCAGTGCTAATCGGCAGTTCTTC. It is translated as CSANRQFF.

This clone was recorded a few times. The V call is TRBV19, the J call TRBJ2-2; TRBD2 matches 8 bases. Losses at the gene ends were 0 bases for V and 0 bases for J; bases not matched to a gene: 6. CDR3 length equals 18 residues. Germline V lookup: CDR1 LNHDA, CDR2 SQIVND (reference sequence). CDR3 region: CASSIDFSGGANTGELFF. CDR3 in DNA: TGTGCCAGTAGTATAGATTTCAGCGGGGGAGCGAACACCGGGGAGCTGTTTTTT.

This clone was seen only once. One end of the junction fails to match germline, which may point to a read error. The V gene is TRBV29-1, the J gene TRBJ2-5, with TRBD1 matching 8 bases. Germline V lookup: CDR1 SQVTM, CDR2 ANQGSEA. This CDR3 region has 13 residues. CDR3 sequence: CSVEGQAQETRYF. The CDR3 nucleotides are TGCAGCGTTGAGGGACAGGCACAAGAGACCCGGTACTTC.

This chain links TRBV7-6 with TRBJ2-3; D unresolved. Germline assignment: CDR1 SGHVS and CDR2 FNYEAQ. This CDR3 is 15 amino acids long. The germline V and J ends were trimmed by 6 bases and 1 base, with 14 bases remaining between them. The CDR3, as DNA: TGTGCCAGCAGTTCGACTTTAGAGGGCACAGATACGCAGTATTTT. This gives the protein CASSSTLEGTDTQYF.

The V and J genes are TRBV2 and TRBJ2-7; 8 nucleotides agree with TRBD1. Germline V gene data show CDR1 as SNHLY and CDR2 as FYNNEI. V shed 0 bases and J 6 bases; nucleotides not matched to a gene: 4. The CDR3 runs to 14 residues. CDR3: CASSEALGTGEQYF. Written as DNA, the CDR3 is TGTGCCAGCAGTGAAGCGCTTGGGACAGGCGAGCAGTACTTC.

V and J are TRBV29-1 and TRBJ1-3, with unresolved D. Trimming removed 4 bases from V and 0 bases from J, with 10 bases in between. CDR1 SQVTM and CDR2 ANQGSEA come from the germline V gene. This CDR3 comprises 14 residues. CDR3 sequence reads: CSVGPGNSGNTIYF. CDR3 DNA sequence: TGCAGCGTTGGACCAGGCAACTCTGGAAACACCATATATTTT.